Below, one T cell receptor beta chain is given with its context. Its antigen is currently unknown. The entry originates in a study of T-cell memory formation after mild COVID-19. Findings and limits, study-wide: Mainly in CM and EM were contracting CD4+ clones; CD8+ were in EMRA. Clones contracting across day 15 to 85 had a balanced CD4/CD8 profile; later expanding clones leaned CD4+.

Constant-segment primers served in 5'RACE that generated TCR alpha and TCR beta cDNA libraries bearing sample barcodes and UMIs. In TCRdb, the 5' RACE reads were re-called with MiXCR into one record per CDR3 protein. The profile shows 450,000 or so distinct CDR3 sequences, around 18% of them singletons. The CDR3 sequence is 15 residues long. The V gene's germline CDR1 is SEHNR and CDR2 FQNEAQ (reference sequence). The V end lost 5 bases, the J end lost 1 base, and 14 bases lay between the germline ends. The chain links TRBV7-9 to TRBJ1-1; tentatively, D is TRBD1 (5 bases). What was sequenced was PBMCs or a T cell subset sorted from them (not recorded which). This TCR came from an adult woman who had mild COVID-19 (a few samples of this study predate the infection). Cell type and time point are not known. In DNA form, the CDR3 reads TGTGCCAGCAGCCCGCTACAGGACCGGAACACTGAAGCTTTCTTT. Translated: CASSPLQDRNTEAFF.